These 23 T cell receptor beta chains originate from one sample sequenced in a study of vaccination and CD4 T cells after COVID-19. Treatment in this sample: roughly 11-day PBMC culture with coronavirus spike peptide pools or control peptides (ViraFEST assay). The study sequenced cultured CD4+ T cell DNA using the Oncomine TCR Beta short-read assay. TCRdb recomputed calls from the PCR reads with MiXCR, one row per CDR3 protein. The table lists about 16,000 distinct CDR3 sequences, less than 70% of them singletons, with 20% in the top ten. Their antigens are not known. Material: CD4+ T cells from blood, cultured in vitro, obtained before SARS-CoV-2 vaccination. The receptors originated from a human donor who had recovered from COVID-19.

The chain employs TRBV28 and TRBJ1-2; TRBD1 matches at 7 bases. Germline assignment: CDR1 MDHEN and CDR2 SYDVKM. The CDR3 is 14 amino acids. V lost 6 bases and J lost 4; bases outside the gene matches: 8. CDR3 nucleotide sequence: TGTGCCAGCAGCAGGGGACAGAAGATCTATGGCTACACCTTC. Amino acid sequence: CASSRGQKIYGYTF.

The CDR3 reads CASRPPNSGNTIYF. The CDR3, as DNA: TGTGCCAGCAGACCGCCTAACTCTGGAAACACCATATATTTT. This rearrangement joins TRBV12-3 or TRBV12-4 to TRBJ1-3; D is undetermined. There are 14 residues in the CDR3. The V end was cut by 6 bases, the J end by 0 bases, with 9 bases between.

The chain couples TRBV6-5 to TRBJ2-7; no clear D. The ends were cut back, 2 bases at V and 5 bases at J, with 4 bases in the middle. Germline assignment: CDR1 MNHEY and CDR2 SVGAGI. This CDR3 region has 11 residues. The CDR3 spells CASSYRNEQYF. CDR3 in DNA: TGTGCCAGCAGTTACCGGAACGAGCAGTACTTC.

This clonotype turned up a few times. This chain links TRBV18 with TRBJ1-1, with 7 bases lining up with TRBD1. This CDR3 is 16 amino acids long. J lost 0 bases, V lost 4 bases, and 8 bases had no gene match. Germline assignment: CDR1 KGHSH and CDR2 LQKENI. In DNA form, the CDR3 reads TGTGCCAGCTCACGAGGGGGCTCGGGCCTGAACACTGAAGCTTTCTTT. The encoded protein is CASSRGGSGLNTEAFF.

The rearrangement links TRBV6-7 to TRBJ2-2, with 9 bases identical to TRBD2. TRBV6-7 is sorted into the ORF group, with uncertain function. The junction had 12 bases not matched to a gene; V was cut back by 0 bases and J by 4 bases. This CDR3 spans 19 amino acids. DNA of the CDR3: TGTGCCAGCAGTTACTCGCCCGCGACCAGCGGGAGGAGCACCGGGGAGCTGTTTTTT. This translates into CASSYSPATSGRSTGELFF.

V usage is TRBV6-2 or TRBV6-3 and J usage is TRBJ1-5; the match to TRBD1 covers 7 bases. This CDR3 comprises 15 residues. From germline, CDR1 is MNHEY and CDR2 SVGEGT. V lost 4 bases and J lost 0; bases outside the gene matches: 3. DNA for the CDR3: TGTGCCAGCAGTTGGGGGACAGATAGCAATCAGCCCCAGCATTTT. Residues: CASSWGTDSNQPQHF.

This clonotype was observed a few times. J is TRBJ1-5 and V is TRBV10-3; 11 nucleotides align to TRBD1. Germline V gene data show CDR1 as ENHRY and CDR2 as SYGVKD. The CDR3 covers 16 residues. V trimming: 4 bases; J trimming: 4 bases; junction bases outside the gene matches: 6. The CDR3 nucleotides are TGTGCCATCAGTGCCTTAGGGACAGGGGGAAATCAGCCCCAGCATTTT. It is translated as CAISALGTGGNQPQHF.

This clonotype appeared once. This sequence joins TRBV7-9 and TRBJ2-7; no clear D gene. Per the germline V gene, CDR1 is SEHNR and CDR2 is FQNEAQ (reference sequence). Trimming removed 5 bases from V and 3 bases from J, with 5 bases in between. This CDR3 spans 11 amino acids. The CDR3 reads CASSTSYEQYF. The DNA for the CDR3 is TGTGCCAGCAGCACCAGCTACGAGCAGTACTTC.

V is TRBV5-1 and J is TRBJ2-5; weak D call: TRBD2 (6 bases). Germline values: CDR1 SGHRS, CDR2 YFSETQ. V lost 4 bases and J 2 bases, leaving 12 bases between the germline ends. The CDR3 is 14 amino acids. DNA of the CDR3: TGCGCCAGCAGCACAGGACTAACTCAAGAGACCCAGTACTTC. It yields the protein CASSTGLTQETQYF.

This clonotype has just a few counts. The chain joins TRBV7-8 to TRBJ2-7, with 11 bases identical to TRBD1. J gave up 3 bases and V 5 bases, and 15 bases lay outside the gene matches. The CDR3 sequence is 18 residues long. The germline CDR1 and CDR2 sequences are SGHVS and FQNEAQ. The CDR3 bases are TGTGCCAGCAGCCCAAGACAGGGCCGGGACAGGGGGTTCTACGAGCAGTACTTC. Translated: CASSPRQGRDRGFYEQYF. Using reference TRBV7-8 and TRBJ2-7 for the parts outside the CDR3, the full variable domain is GAGVSQSPRYKVAKRGQDVALRCDPISGHVSLFWYQQALGQGPEFLTYFQNEAQLDKSGLPSDRFFAERPEGSVSTLKIQRTQQEDSAVYLCASSPRQGRDRGFYEQYFGPGTRLTVT.

The chain uses TRBV28 and TRBJ1-1; 10 bases agree with TRBD1. Trimming at V came to 6 bases and at J to 8 bases, leaving 9 bases not matched to a gene. Germline V gene data show CDR1 as MDHEN and CDR2 as SYDVKM. The length of the CDR3 is 14 residues. The DNA for the CDR3 is TGTGCCAGCAGCCCCTTCGGACAGGGGGAGGAAGCTTTCTTT. It translates to CASSPFGQGEEAFF. The full variable domain, in which reference TRBV28 and TRBJ1-1 provide the parts outside the CDR3, is DVKVTQSSRYLVKRTGEKVFLECVQDMDHENMFWYRQDPGLGLRLIYFSYDVKMKEKGDIPEGYSVSREKKERFSLILESASTNQTSMYLCASSPFGQGEEAFFGQGTRLTVV.

The rearrangement joins TRBV7-2 to TRBJ1-4; 11 nucleotides match TRBD1. The CDR3 spans 14 residues. CDR1 and CDR2 from the germline V gene are SGHTA and FQGNSA. Trimming cost V 5 bases and J 12 bases; bases outside gene matches: 8. The CDR3 sequence is CASSVDRGRGELFF. CDR3 DNA sequence: TGTGCCAGCAGCGTGGACAGGGGGCGCGGGGAACTGTTTTTT.

The chain links TRBV20-1 to TRBJ2-3, with TRBD1 matching 8 bases. With 6 bases clipped from V and 2 bases from J, the junction kept 7 bases outside the gene matches. This CDR3 has 14 amino acids. Germline CDR1 is DFQATT and CDR2 is SNEGSKA (reference sequence). CDR3 in DNA: TGCAGTGCAGCTACGGACAGGGCCACAGATACGCAGTATTTT. Translation gives CSAATDRATDTQYF.

This rearrangement joins TRBV6-1 to TRBJ2-5; tentatively, D is TRBD2 (6 bases). CDR3 length equals 11 residues. CDR1 is MNHNS and CDR2 is SASEGT in the germline V gene. V was cut by 8 bases and J by 7 bases, with 11 bases left in between. The CDR3 sequence: CASLRDGTQYF. The CDR3 nucleotides read TGTGCCAGCCTGCGGGACGGGACCCAGTACTTC.

The chain couples TRBV20-1 to TRBJ2-1; a possible D gene is TRBD2 (6 bases). This CDR3 has 14 residues. The ends were cut back, 6 bases at V and 1 base at J, with 13 bases in the middle. Per the germline V gene, CDR1 is DFQATT and CDR2 is SNEGSKA (reference sequence). Here the CDR3 reads CSAKRVDSYNEQFF. The CDR3 DNA follows: TGCAGTGCCAAGCGGGTAGATTCCTACAATGAGCAGTTCTTC.

CDR3 sequence: CASSYGRIYNEQFF. The CDR3, as DNA: TGTGCCAGCAGTTACGGGAGGATATACAATGAGCAGTTCTTC. The rearrangement joins TRBV11-1 to TRBJ2-1; 7 positions agree with TRBD2. CDR3 size: 14 residues. V lost 6 bases and J lost 4; bases outside the gene matches: 6. Looked up from germline, CDR1 is SGHAT and CDR2 is FQDESV (reference sequence).

This clonotype was picked up a small number of times. The chain's CDR3 is CSARDGLVVPQYF. The DNA for the CDR3 is TGCAGCGCTAGAGACGGACTAGTGGTCCCCCAGTACTTC. The chain is built from TRBV29-1 and TRBJ2-5, with 7 nucleotides matching TRBD2. Germline CDR1 reads SQVTM; CDR2 reads ANQGSEA. Germline trimming cut 7 bases from V and 9 bases from J; bases unmatched to any gene: 14. This CDR3 spans 13 amino acids.

V is TRBV6-1 and J is TRBJ2-1; tentatively, D is TRBD1 (5 bases). The V end was cut by 6 bases, the J end by 2 bases, with 14 bases between. CDR1 is MNHNS, CDR2 SASEGT, per germline. The CDR3 runs to 15 residues. CDR3 coding DNA: TGTGCCAGCAGACTGAACTGGGGCGCCTACAATGAGCAGTTCTTC. Encoded protein: CASRLNWGAYNEQFF.

The chain employs TRBV20-1 and TRBJ2-7; TRBD2 agrees at 8 bases. The CDR3 covers 13 residues. CDR1 and CDR2 from the germline V gene are DFQATT and SNEGSKA (reference sequence). J was trimmed by 12 bases and V by 3 bases; bases with no gene match: 13. CDR3 sequence: CSASGSGEIRWYF. Written as DNA, the CDR3 is TGCAGTGCTAGTGGTAGCGGGGAGATTAGGTGGTACTTC.

The chain links TRBV4-1 to TRBJ1-5, with 7 bases identical to TRBD1. Germline V gives CDR1 MGHRA, CDR2 YSYEKL. This CDR3 region has 14 residues. The junction had 5 bases not matched to a gene; V was cut back by 5 bases and J by 4 bases. The CDR3 DNA is TGCGCCAGCAGCTGGGACAGAGGGAATCAGCCCCAGCATTTT. Translation: CASSWDRGNQPQHF.

The rearrangement joins TRBV2 to TRBJ2-7, with D unclear. The CDR3 length is 12 residues. V dropped 5 bases and J dropped 4 bases, with 9 bases sitting between them. In germline, CDR1 is SNHLY, CDR2 FYNNEI. CDR3 sequence: CASSRTPYEQYF. CDR3 nucleotides: TGTGCCAGCAGTCGGACCCCATACGAGCAGTACTTC. The entire variable domain, with the rest obtained from reference TRBV2 and TRBJ2-7, is as follows: EPEVTQTPSHQVTQMGQEVILRCVPISNHLYFYWYRQILGQKVEFLVSFYNNEISEKSEIFDDQFSVERPDGSNFTLKIRSTKLEDSAMYFCASSRTPYEQYFGPGTRLTVT.

The rearrangement uses TRBV20-1 and TRBJ2-1; TRBD2 matches 11 bases. With 3 bases clipped from V and 4 bases from J, the junction kept 11 bases outside the gene matches. CDR3 length: 17 residues. Germline values: CDR1 DFQATT, CDR2 SNEGSKA (reference sequence). CDR3 bases: TGCAGTGCTAGTCGTCAAAGCGGGACTAGCGGATACAATGAGCAGTTCTTC. Amino acid sequence: CSASRQSGTSGYNEQFF.

This chain links TRBV6-1 with TRBJ2-3; possible D gene TRBD2, 6 bases. Looked up from germline, CDR1 is MNHNS and CDR2 is SASEGT. This CDR3 has 17 amino acids. Trimming shortened V by 6 bases and J by 1 base, and 20 bases separated the two germline ends. The CDR3 DNA follows: TGTGCCAGCAGGGGACTGGGCGGGGCCCCACGCACAGATACGCAGTATTTT. The encoded protein is CASRGLGGAPRTDTQYF.